A single sample is the source of the 31 T cell receptor beta chains below, sequenced in a study of beta chain features in type 1 diabetes. Expressed TCRB transcripts were sequenced because the entire RNA isolate underwent reverse transcription. Clones were read by immunoSEQ multiplex PCR, and TCRdb kept only the in-frame ones, dropping some. The table records a few hundred thousand clones, over 13% of them present only once. Sequencing was carried out using naive CD4+ T cells from blood. The origin of the receptors is a young woman in good health.

This clone was counted only a few times. The chain is built from TRBV23-1 and TRBJ1-4; D is uncertain. TRBV23-1 has ORF status, its function being uncertain. Trimming shortened V by 2 bases and J by 5 bases, and 12 bases separated the two germline ends. This CDR3 spans 15 amino acids. In nucleotides, the CDR3 is TGCGCCAGCAGTCAAACGCGGGCGGGAAATGAAAAACTGTTTTTT. Amino acid sequence: CASSQTRAGNEKLFF.

This clone was observed a few times. V gene TRBV5-6 combines with J gene TRBJ2-2; 9 nucleotides align to TRBD1. Germline V gives CDR1 SGHDT, CDR2 YYEEEE. CDR3 size: 16 residues. Trimming cost V 3 bases and J 6 bases; bases outside gene matches: 9. The CDR3 region is CASSSTPGQGAGELFF. CDR3 nucleotides: TGTGCCAGCAGCTCGACACCGGGACAGGGCGCCGGGGAGCTGTTTTTT.

This clone was found a few times. The chain is built from TRBV15 and TRBJ2-5; TRBD1 matches at 9 bases. The V gene's germline CDR1 is LNHNV and CDR2 YYDKDF (reference sequence). V trimming: 5 bases; J trimming: 4 bases; junction bases outside the gene matches: 8. The CDR3 is made up of 15 amino acids. CDR3 in amino acids: CATSVRQGGVETQYF. The CDR3 DNA is TGTGCCACCAGCGTCCGACAGGGGGGTGTAGAGACCCAGTACTTC.

Concerning this clone: The sample contains more than one DNA sequence encoding this CDR3. This chain connects TRBV30 to TRBJ2-7; 10 bases are a match to TRBD2. Germline V gene data show CDR1 as GTSNPN and CDR2 as SVGIG (reference sequence). CDR3 length equals 13 residues. J was trimmed by 2 bases and V by 3 bases; bases with no gene match: 1. The CDR3 DNA reads TGTGCCTGGAGAACTAGCGGGGCCTACGAGCAGTACTTC. This codes for CAWRTSGAYEQYF. Complete variable domain (other parts from reference TRBV30 and TRBJ2-7): SQTIHQWPATLVQPVGSPLSLECTVEGTSNPNLYWYRQAAGRGLQLLFYSVGIGQISSEVPQNLSASRPQDRQFILSSKKLLLSDSGFYLCAWRTSGAYEQYFGPGTRLTVT.

The V call is TRBV4-2, the J call TRBJ2-4; possible D gene TRBD2, 6 bases. The germline V gene has CDR1 LGHNA and CDR2 YNFKEQ. With 0 bases removed from V and 7 bases from J, the gap between germline ends came to 10 bases. This CDR3 is built from 14 residues. The CDR3 region is CASSQETRRNIQYF. CDR3 coding DNA: TGTGCCAGCAGCCAAGAGACTAGGCGGAACATTCAGTACTTC.

The rearrangement joins TRBV5-1 to TRBJ2-1, with 11 bases aligning to TRBD1. Germline CDR1 SGHRS, CDR2 YFSETQ. The CDR3 length is 15 residues. V was clipped by 4 bases and J by 8 bases; unmatched bases: 8. The CDR3 region has the DNA TGCGCCAGCAGCGTAGGACAGGGGGCAACGGATGAGCAGTTCTTC. Translation: CASSVGQGATDEQFF.

The chain has TRBV5-1 and TRBJ2-5; possibly TRBD2 for D (6 bases). Germline CDR1 is SGHRS and CDR2 is YFSETQ. CDR3 size: 18 residues. The germline V and J ends were trimmed by 4 bases and 5 bases, with 27 bases remaining between them. Here the CDR3 reads CASSLWGVPGRTPETQYF. For the CDR3, the DNA is TGCGCCAGCAGCCTGTGGGGGGTGCCCGGACGGACACCGGAGACCCAGTACTTC.

The rearrangement uses TRBV19 and TRBJ2-2; D is ambiguous. The CDR3 runs 13 residues. Trimming removed 8 bases from V and 6 bases from J, with 13 bases in between. The germline CDR1 and CDR2 sequences are LNHDA and SQIVND (reference sequence). The CDR3 bases are TGTGCCAGTGCGAGAGTTGCGGCCGGGGAGCTGTTTTTT. It is translated as CASARVAAGELFF.

This clone was seen a few times. The V gene is TRBV7-9, the J gene TRBJ1-5; 8 nucleotides line up with TRBD1. The V gene's germline CDR1 is SEHNR and CDR2 FQNEAQ (reference sequence). This CDR3 is built from 15 residues. With V trimmed by 5 bases and J by 1 base, 4 bases remained unmatched. The CDR3 DNA reads as TGTGCCAGCAGCAGGACAGGGAGCAGCAATCAGCCCCAGCATTTT. Translating gives CASSRTGSSNQPQHF.

This clone was seen only a few times. This sequence joins TRBV28 and TRBJ1-1; 7 positions agree with TRBD1. This CDR3 spans 13 amino acids. With V trimmed by 7 bases and J by 1 base, 3 bases remained unmatched. CDR1 is MDHEN and CDR2 is SYDVKM in the germline V gene. DNA of the CDR3: TGTGCCAGCAAGTACAGGGGGAACACTGAAGCTTTCTTT. This sequence encodes CASKYRGNTEAFF.

This clone was observed a handful of times. The rearrangement uses TRBV28 and TRBJ2-7; 9 bases are shared with TRBD2. Germline trimming cut 3 bases from V and 3 bases from J; bases unmatched to any gene: 6. The CDR3 has 15 residues. Germline CDR1 MDHEN, CDR2 SYDVKM. CDR3 region: CASSLGLAGNYEQYF. The CDR3 region has the DNA TGTGCCAGCAGTTTGGGGCTAGCGGGAAACTACGAGCAGTACTTC.

The rearrangement uses TRBV4-1 and TRBJ2-3, with D maybe TRBD1 (6 bases). Trimming removed 3 bases at V and 2 bases at J, with 9 bases between. The germline V gene has CDR1 MGHRA and CDR2 YSYEKL. This CDR3 region has 14 residues. CDR3 region: CASSHRQVTDTQYF. The CDR3 DNA reads TGCGCCAGCAGCCACAGACAGGTCACAGATACGCAGTATTTT.

This chain links TRBV9 with TRBJ2-7; 7 positions match TRBD1. V was clipped by 3 bases and J by 5 bases; unmatched bases: 5. There are 13 residues in the CDR3. The germline gives CDR1 SGDLS, CDR2 YYNGEE. The CDR3 sequence is CASSASTGDEQYF. CDR3 nucleotide sequence: TGTGCCAGCAGCGCATCAACAGGGGACGAGCAGTACTTC. Looking up the rest from reference TRBV9 and TRBJ2-7 gives the full variable domain: DSGVTQTPKHLITATGQRVTLRCSPRSGDLSVYWYQQSLDQGLQFLIQYYNGEERAKGNILERFSAQQFPDLHSELNLSSLELGDSALYFCASSASTGDEQYFGPGTRLTVT.

V usage is TRBV2 and J usage is TRBJ2-7; 10 bases line up with TRBD2. Germline V lookup: CDR1 SNHLY, CDR2 FYNNEI. CDR3 length: 15 amino acids. After removal of 7 bases from V and 5 bases from J, the junction contained 11 bases not matched to a gene. CDR3 residues: CASTQGLAGVDEQYF. The CDR3 nucleotides read TGTGCCAGCACTCAGGGGCTAGCGGGAGTCGACGAGCAGTACTTC.

The chain has TRBV27 and TRBJ2-7; 7 bases align to TRBD2. Germline values: CDR1 MNHEY, CDR2 SMNVEV (reference sequence). Trimming took 6 bases from V and 0 from J; bases not matched to a gene: 5. This CDR3 is 14 amino acids long. In DNA, the CDR3 is TGTGCCAGCAGACCAGGCGGGAGCTCCTACGAGCAGTACTTC. Protein product: CASRPGGSSYEQYF.

The rearrangement links TRBV14 to TRBJ2-5; TRBD1 is a possible D gene (6 bases). The V gene's germline CDR1 is SGHDN and CDR2 FVKESK. The CDR3 covers 14 residues. V lost 5 bases, J lost 3 bases, and 13 bases lay in between. CDR3 nucleotides: TGTGCCAGCAGCTCTAACAGGGCTAAAGAGACCCAGTACTTC. Amino acid sequence: CASSSNRAKETQYF. Variable domain in full (rest from reference TRBV14 and TRBJ2-5): EAGVTQFPSHSVIEKGQTVTLRCDPISGHDNLYWYRRVMGKEIKFLLHFVKESKQDESGMPNNRFLAERTGGTYSTLKVQPAELEDSGVYFCASSSNRAKETQYFGPGTRLLVL.

The V and J genes are TRBV7-2 and TRBJ2-3, with 9 bases fitting TRBD2. CDR1 and CDR2 from the germline V gene are SGHTA and FQGNSA. V was pared by 5 bases and J by 2 bases, with 17 bases of the junction left unmatched. The CDR3 contains 19 residues. Here the CDR3 reads CASSQSRPLAGLPTDTQYF. CDR3 in DNA: TGTGCCAGCAGCCAATCACGGCCCCTAGCGGGGTTACCCACAGATACGCAGTATTTT. Filled out from reference TRBV7-2 and TRBJ2-3, the complete variable domain reads GAGVSQSPSNKVTEKGKDVELRCDPISGHTALYWYRQSLGQGLEFLIYFQGNSAPDKSGLPSDRFSAERTGGSVSTLTIQRTQQEDSAVYLCASSQSRPLAGLPTDTQYFGPGTRLTVL.

This clone appeared a few times. J is TRBJ1-1 and V is TRBV11-2; D may be TRBD1 (5 bases). This CDR3 contains 17 residues. The V end lost 4 bases, the J end lost 0 bases, and 18 bases lay between the germline ends. Germline loops: CDR1 SGHAT, CDR2 FQNNGV. CDR3 residues: CASSSPNRPNLNTEAFF. The CDR3 DNA sequence: TGTGCCAGCAGCTCCCCGAACAGGCCCAACTTGAACACTGAAGCTTTCTTT.

V and J are TRBV21-1 and TRBJ2-7; TRBD1 is taken as the D call from the table, unchecked against the DNA. TRBV21-1 is listed as a pseudogene. The CDR3 covers 19 residues. CDR3 protein: CASLFDRRLAGLSSYEQYF. DNA for the CDR3: TGTGCCAGCCTCTTTGACAGGCGACTCGCGGGTTTAAGCTCCTACGAGCAGTACTTC.

This chain connects TRBV7-3 to TRBJ2-7, with 13 bases matching TRBD2. The V segment lost 5 bases and the J segment 6 bases; nucleotides outside the gene matches: 4. This CDR3 is built from 14 residues. Germline V gene sequence: CDR1 SGHTA, CDR2 FQGTGA. The CDR3 region is CASSPGLAGLEQYF. The CDR3 DNA reads as TGTGCCAGCAGCCCGGGACTAGCGGGACTCGAGCAGTACTTC. Drawing the rest from reference TRBV7-3 and TRBJ2-7, the complete variable domain is GAGVSQTPSNKVTEKGKYVELRCDPISGHTALYWYRQSLGQGPEFLIYFQGTGAADDSGLPNDRFFAVRPEGSVSTLKIQRTERGDSAVYLCASSPGLAGLEQYFGPGTRLTVT.

The chain recombines TRBV7-3 with TRBJ1-2; perhaps TRBD1 as D (6 bases). V was clipped by 5 bases and J by 2 bases, with 9 bases between them. CDR1 SGHTA and CDR2 FQGTGA come from the germline V gene. The CDR3 length is 13 residues. Here the CDR3 DNA reads TGTGCCAGCAGCCCGGACAGCAACTATGGCTACACCTTC. This codes for CASSPDSNYGYTF.

This clone was observed a few times. The chain employs TRBV15 and TRBJ2-7, with 9 bases that match TRBD2. This CDR3 is 18 amino acids long. Germline V gene data show CDR1 as LNHNV and CDR2 as YYDKDF (reference sequence). V lost 1 base and J lost 6; bases outside the gene matches: 16. The CDR3 spells CATSRAYRVAGAFLEQYF. The CDR3 nucleotides read TGTGCCACCAGCAGAGCCTATCGCGTAGCGGGAGCTTTCCTCGAGCAGTACTTC.

This chain joins TRBV28 and TRBJ2-1, with D maybe TRBD1 (6 bases). Deletions cut 0 bases from V and 0 bases from J, with 9 bases between. Per the germline V gene, CDR1 is MDHEN and CDR2 is SYDVKM. This CDR3 has 16 residues. The CDR3 nucleotides read TGTGCCAGCAGTTTATGGGGACATAGCTCCTACAATGAGCAGTTCTTC. This codes for CASSLWGHSSYNEQFF.

This clone has more than one count but fewer than ten. The chain has TRBV7-9 and TRBJ2-1; perhaps TRBD2 as D (6 bases). The germline V gene has CDR1 SEHNR and CDR2 FQNEAQ (reference sequence). V was pared by 3 bases and J by 4 bases, with 10 bases between. This CDR3 is built from 14 residues. As DNA, the CDR3 is TGTGCCAGCAGCTTCGAGACTAGATACAATGAGCAGTTCTTC. Residues: CASSFETRYNEQFF. The entire variable domain, with the rest obtained from reference TRBV7-9 and TRBJ2-1, is as follows: DTGVSQNPRHKITKRGQNVTFRCDPISEHNRLYWYRQTLGQGPEFLTYFQNEAQLEKSRLLSDRFSAERPKGSFSTLEIQRTEQGDSAMYLCASSFETRYNEQFFGPGTRLTVL.

Only a few counts were recorded for this clone. This chain joins TRBV7-3 and TRBJ2-7, with 7 positions matching TRBD1. There are 13 residues in the CDR3. Germline values: CDR1 SGHTA, CDR2 FQGTGA. V shed 5 bases, J shed 5 bases, and the junction held 6 bases outside the gene matches. In nucleotides, the CDR3 is TGTGCCAGCAGCCGGGGACAGCCCCACGAGCAGTACTTC. It specifies CASSRGQPHEQYF.

The chain couples TRBV19 to TRBJ2-3; D is ambiguous. In germline, CDR1 is LNHDA, CDR2 SQIVND (reference sequence). The CDR3 has 14 amino acids. Trimming pared 6 bases from V and 0 bases from J, leaving 10 bases between. The CDR3 protein is CASSHKTSTDTQYF. The CDR3 coding sequence is TGTGCCAGTAGCCATAAGACTAGCACAGATACGCAGTATTTT.

The sample holds a few counts of this clone. The chain joins TRBV21-1 to TRBJ2-7; the table's D call TRBD1 went unverified against the DNA. TRBV21-1 is noted as a pseudogene. This CDR3 has 15 amino acids. The CDR3 is CASSKSGGISYEQYF. In DNA, the CDR3 is TGTGCCAGCAGCAAATCAGGGGGCATCTCCTACGAGCAGTACTTC.

Only a few counts were recorded for this clone. This chain connects TRBV7-2 to TRBJ1-2; possible D gene TRBD1, 5 bases. Trimming removed 1 base from V and 6 bases from J, with 9 bases in between. Germline V gives CDR1 SGHTA, CDR2 FQGNSA. The CDR3 length is 13 residues. Written as DNA, the CDR3 is TGTGCCAGCAGCTTAGGACAGCCAAATGGCTACACCTTC. Amino acids: CASSLGQPNGYTF.

In its sample, this clone was seen a few times. CDR3 nucleotide sequence: TGTGCCTGCGGGACTAGCGGAGATACGCAGTATTTT. Its translation: CACGTSGDTQYF. The chain is built from TRBV30 and TRBJ2-3; 11 positions agree with TRBD2. Per germline, CDR1 GTSNPN and CDR2 SVGIG (reference sequence). V lost 6 bases to trimming and J lost 5 bases; unmatched junction nucleotides: 1. The CDR3 spans 12 residues.

This clone was observed a handful of times. J is TRBJ2-7 and V is TRBV7-9; D might be TRBD1 (6 bases). CDR3 length: 13 residues. V lost 3 bases, J lost 4 bases, and 10 bases lay in between. Per the germline V gene, CDR1 is SEHNR and CDR2 is FQNEAQ (reference sequence). CDR3 coding DNA: TGTGCCAGCAGCTTCGGCAGGGGATACGAGCAGTACTTC. The encoded protein is CASSFGRGYEQYF.

This clone was found once. The chain uses TRBV12-5 and TRBJ2-3; 8 nucleotides match TRBD2. The germline V gene encodes CDR1 LGHNT and CDR2 FRNRAP. This CDR3 contains 16 residues. The V gene end was trimmed by 1 base and the J gene end by 0 bases; junction bases not matched to a gene: 3. The CDR3 coding sequence is TGTGCTAGTGGTTTGGGAATAGCGGGAAGCACAGATACGCAGTATTTT. Residues: CASGLGIAGSTDTQYF.